This TCR beta chain was retrieved from a study of T cell clonotyping in hematopoietic cell transplantation. Time point meaning: recipient sample about 28 days before transplant, after cytoreduction. Generated by immunoSEQ multiplex PCR, the TCRdb table keeps only in-frame clones and is missing some. The table includes approximately 26,000 clones, more than 65% detected once. Sample: peripheral blood mononuclear cells, taken before stem cell transplant. The sequence was collected from a woman in her sixties with acute myeloid leukemia. Some clones in this sample may be carry-over from other donors' samples.

CDR3 DNA sequence: TGTGCCAGCAGCTCACAGGGGGCTGGAAACACCATATATTTT. This encodes CASSSQGAGNTIYF. The gene calls are TRBV7-6 and TRBJ1-3; 8 nucleotides agree with TRBD1. V dropped 4 bases and J dropped 2; count of bases not matched to a gene: 1. This CDR3 has 14 residues. The V gene's germline CDR1 is SGHVS and CDR2 FNYEAQ.